The sequence of this T cell receptor beta chain was determined in a study of OX40 agonist ivuxolimab in advanced cancers. Produced via immunoSEQ multiplex PCR; TCRdb's table is partial and in-frame only. This sample has 5,500 to 6,000 clones, with 55% to 75% found just once. This CDR3 is 14 amino acids long. Unmatched junction bases numbered 9, after V lost 5 bases and J lost 15 bases. Germline-derived CDR1 and CDR2 are SEHNR and FQNEAQ (reference sequence). This chain connects TRBV7-9 to TRBJ2-1; 14 nucleotides agree with TRBD2. The input for sequencing was CD4+ or CD8+ T cells sorted from blood, taken in a trial of the OX40 agonist ivuxolimab. The receptor was derived from an adult with an advanced solid tumor such as melanoma, head and neck, liver or kidney cancer. CDR3 sequence reads: CASSPRLAGGPPFF. CDR3 sequence (DNA): TGTGCCAGCAGCCCGCGACTAGCGGGAGGGCCCCCGTTCTTC.